These 10 T cell receptor beta chains share one sample of origin, sequenced in a study of CD8 T cells in Susac syndrome. RNA amounts of roughly 0.45 to 1 ug underwent reverse transcription with random hexamers. One entry per CDR3 protein results from TCRdb running MiXCR on the immunoSEQ multiplex PCR reads. The sample yields fewer than 200,000 distinct CDR3 sequences, about 94% seen once. Sequenced sample: CD4+ T cells from PBMCs. The receptors here all came from a human donor in good health.

The V call is TRBV12-3 or TRBV12-4, the J call TRBJ2-1; TRBD2 aligns across 8 bases. J lost 4 bases, V lost 5 bases, and 10 bases had no gene match. The CDR3 totals 16 residues. In DNA form, the CDR3 reads TGTGCCAGCAGTCCCTTGAGTAGCGGGGTTTACAATGAGCAGTTCTTC. Translated, it gives CASSPLSSGVYNEQFF.

The chain combines TRBV2 with TRBJ1-2; D gene uncertain. V lost 2 bases to trimming and J lost 4 bases, with 5 bases between them. This CDR3 is built from 12 residues. CDR1 is SNHLY and CDR2 is FYNNEI in the germline V gene. CDR3 sequence: CASSEQFYGYTF. The CDR3 nucleotides are TGTGCCAGCAGTGAACAGTTCTATGGCTACACCTTC.

The chain joins TRBV28 to TRBJ2-7, with D perhaps assigned TRBD1 or TRBD2 (5 bases each). Germline CDR1 MDHEN, CDR2 SYDVKM. The CDR3 covers 14 residues. V was cut by 8 bases and J by 0 bases, with 14 bases left in between. The CDR3 bases are TGTGCCAGCCGGGGACGGTTAGCCTCCTACGAGCAGTACTTC. This translates into CASRGRLASYEQYF.

This chain links TRBV18 with TRBJ1-2, with a possible D match to TRBD1 (6 bases). From germline, CDR1 is KGHSH and CDR2 LQKENI. The germline V and J ends were trimmed by 6 bases and 2 bases, with 13 bases remaining between them. The CDR3 sequence is 14 residues long. CDR3 region: CASSPTGTNYGYTF. The CDR3 nucleotides are TGTGCCAGCTCGCCCACAGGGACCAACTATGGCTACACCTTC.

This chain joins TRBV6-5 and TRBJ2-2, with 9 bases fitting TRBD1. The germline CDR1 and CDR2 sequences are MNHEY and SVGAGI. This CDR3 contains 18 residues. V shed 0 bases, J shed 5 bases, and the junction held 10 bases outside the gene matches. The chain's CDR3 is CASSYSGQGTGRTGELFF. For the CDR3, the DNA is TGTGCCAGCAGTTACTCGGGTCAGGGGACAGGGAGGACCGGGGAGCTGTTTTTT.

The chain employs TRBV7-9 and TRBJ1-5; D unclear. The germline CDR1 and CDR2 sequences are SEHNR and FQNEAQ (reference sequence). This CDR3 is 17 amino acids long. With 5 bases removed from V and 2 bases from J, the gap between germline ends came to 19 bases. CDR3 in DNA: TGTGCCAGCAGCCCTGATTCGGGGATTGAGGGCAATCAGCCCCAGCATTTT. Protein sequence: CASSPDSGIEGNQPQHF.

A single count supports this clonotype. The chain couples TRBV30 to TRBJ2-3; TRBD1 might be the D (6 bases). The CDR3 is made up of 14 amino acids. Germline loops: CDR1 GTSNPN, CDR2 SVGIG (reference sequence). The ends were cut back, 4 bases at V and 2 bases at J, with 13 bases in the middle. CDR3 sequence reads: CAWTRGISTDTQYF. The CDR3 DNA follows: TGTGCCTGGACGAGGGGGATCTCCACAGATACGCAGTATTTT.

This chain joins TRBV10-3 and TRBJ2-7, with TRBD1 identical over 10 bases. After removal of 3 bases from V and 3 bases from J, the junction contained 11 bases not matched to a gene. Germline lookup yields CDR1 ENHRY and CDR2 SYGVKD. The CDR3 has 17 residues. CDR3: CAISDRGSRDRGYEQYF. The CDR3 coding sequence is TGTGCCATCAGTGACCGAGGCTCCCGGGACAGGGGCTACGAGCAGTACTTC.

The rearrangement links TRBV10-3 to TRBJ1-6, with TRBD1 as a possible D gene (6 bases). Germline CDR1 ENHRY, CDR2 SYGVKD. The CDR3 totals 15 residues. The V end lost 6 bases, the J end lost 5 bases, and 14 bases lay between the germline ends. CDR3 protein: CAISQQGMNNSPLHF. Here the CDR3 DNA reads TGTGCCATCAGCCAACAGGGTATGAATAATTCACCCCTCCACTTT.

CDR3 nucleotides: TGTGCCAGCAGGGTACAGGGTGTTAGCAATCAGCCCCAGCATTTT. It codes for CASRVQGVSNQPQHF. This chain joins TRBV2 and TRBJ1-5, with D possibly matching TRBD1 (6 bases). The CDR3 length is 15 residues. CDR1 and CDR2 from the germline V gene are SNHLY and FYNNEI. V gave up 6 bases and J gave up 0 bases, with 12 bases separating them. Combining the CDR3 with reference TRBV2 and TRBJ1-5 gives the whole variable domain EPEVTQTPSHQVTQMGQEVILRCVPISNHLYFYWYRQILGQKVEFLVSFYNNEISEKSEIFDDQFSVERPDGSNFTLKIRSTKLEDSAMYFCASRVQGVSNQPQHFGDGTRLSIL.